The source of this T cell receptor beta chain is a study of blood T cell repertoires in COVID-19. Study-wide background: The United States, Italy and Spain were the sources of the acute and convalescent COVID-19 samples. PBMCs, B-cell-depleted T cells, or T cells were the source of the cDNA or gDNA that made up the material.

Per the authors' pipeline: Estimation of nucleated cell counts was performed using reference gene primer amplification. Sequencing used immunoSEQ multiplex PCR; TCRdb keeps in-frame clones, though not all of them. Clone size and V and J calls were adopted from that table, with D and trimming inferred from the DNA. Of 80,000 to 95,000 clones listed, around 82% are singletons. V was clipped by 3 bases and J by 3 bases, with 12 bases between them. CDR1 MNHEY and CDR2 SMNVEV come from the germline V gene (reference sequence). This CDR3 contains 14 residues. V and J are TRBV27 and TRBJ2-7; D possibly corresponds to TRBD1 (5 bases). This TCR was recovered from a human donor in a cohort sampled during active COVID-19. Sequencing was performed on peripheral blood. The CDR3 DNA sequence: TGTGCCAGCAGTTTGGGGCAGACCATCTACGAGCAGTACTTC. Its protein is CASSLGQTIYEQYF.